The T cell receptor beta chain under discussion was sequenced for a study of identical twins. Study outcomes and limitations: Memory repertoires showed no such pattern, whereas abundant cord blood beta clonotypes carried fewer insertions.

This clonotype was detected a few times. Its antigen is unknown. Template switching supplied a universal primer site; unique molecular identifiers were carried on the cDNA. One entry per CDR3 protein results from TCRdb running MiXCR on the 5' RACE reads. The sample has 510,000 or so distinct CDR3 sequences, about 15% seen once; the top ten hold roughly 0.43%. The same data also contributed to another study, on yellow fever vaccine responses in identical twins.

This clonotype was sampled from a woman between 18 and 29 years old in good health. Sequenced: CD4+ T cells sorted from blood.

CDR3 residues: CASSEPGQAVSV. The DNA for the CDR3 is TGTGCCAGCAGTGAACCGGGACAGGCTGTCTCCGTC. The chain uses TRBV6-1 and TRBJ2-7, with TRBD1 matching 8 bases. The CDR3 sequence is 12 residues long. Germline loops: CDR1 MNHNS, CDR2 SASEGT.